The rows below give T cell receptor beta chains drawn from one sample of a study of blood T cell repertoires in COVID-19. Here immunoSEQ multiplex PCR was the method, and the copy in TCRdb shows in-frame clones only, minus some. Of roughly 110,000 clones listed, roughly two thirds are singletons. Sequencing was carried out using peripheral blood. These receptors all stem from a human donor with acute or convalescent COVID-19. The donor label of this sample is uncertain. The conserved cysteine and the conserved F or W are not part of the CDR3 here.

V gene	J gene	CDR3 protein
TRBV28	TRBJ1-6	ASRPRGLSYNSPLH
TRBV19	TRBJ1-1	ASRPVRQNTEAF
TRBV6-6	TRBJ2-7	ASSTPGSYEQY
TRBV5-1	TRBJ2-1	ASSVGGTSVNEQF
TRBV15	TRBJ2-1	ATSRARGLDNEQF
TRBV7-8	TRBJ2-1	ASSPPGTTNNEQF
TRBV7-2	TRBJ2-7	ASSASAGDEQY
TRBV11-2	TRBJ1-3	ASSLRVSGNTIY
TRBV14	TRBJ1-6	ASSQGSGGSPLH
TRBV7-6	TRBJ2-5	ASSLVRTSGGQETQY
TRBV7-3	TRBJ2-1	ASSLNSGASYNEQF
TRBV27	TRBJ2-5	ASSLFPGGRETQY
TRBV5-1	TRBJ2-7	ASRAGTTSYEQY
TRBV3-1/TRBV3-2	TRBJ1-3	ASLLISGNTIY
TRBV6-4	TRBJ1-2	ASSESSGDYYGYT
TRBV3-1/TRBV3-2	TRBJ1-1	ASSQLGGSEAF
TRBV25-1	TRBJ2-1	ASKGREVSYNEQF
TRBV28	TRBJ2-2	ATISGRGNTGELF
TRBV30	TRBJ2-5	AWSAAGIEETQY
TRBV7-8	TRBJ1-5	ASSLGAGGFGNQPQH
TRBV9	TRBJ2-1	ASSAVGEQF
TRBV6-1	TRBJ1-2	ASSEHGQGGYGYT
TRBV14	TRBJ2-7	ASSQDRAGRYEQY
TRBV5-4	TRBJ2-3	ASSVRDSNTDTQY
TRBV12-3/TRBV12-4	TRBJ1-2	ASSQPQGEGYT
TRBV28	TRBJ1-2	ASRRQGYGYT
TRBV3-1/TRBV3-2	TRBJ1-2	ASSQEARTGNGGYT
TRBV7-2	TRBJ1-1	ASSLGQGAQTEAF
TRBV10-3	TRBJ1-6	AISDKTGNNSPLH
TRBV19	TRBJ1-5	ASSWTGGGQPQH
TRBV27	TRBJ1-2	ASSSIANYGYT
TRBV10-1	TRBJ1-5	ASSGDRSNQPQH
TRBV11-2	TRBJ1-4	ASSQAGADEKLF
TRBV21-1	TRBJ2-4	ASSKFREGHIQY
TRBV7-9	TRBJ2-2	ASSSRQGTYANTGELF
TRBV30	TRBJ1-2	AWSGSGQGGGYT
TRBV28	TRBJ1-2	ASRHLVYGYT
TRBV6-5	TRBJ2-7	ASSGGPPYEQY
TRBV6-1	TRBJ1-2	ASSETDGGIPNYGYT
TRBV6-6	TRBJ1-4	ASTRGAREKLF
TRBV4-1	TRBJ1-2	ASSQDQAESFNYGYT
TRBV5-1	TRBJ2-7	ASSLAGTYEQY
TRBV18	TRBJ1-6	ASSPMLRGPQGADSPLH
TRBV30	TRBJ1-1	AWSRAGQVSEAF
TRBV3-1/TRBV3-2	TRBJ1-1	ASSHEARTEAF
TRBV19	TRBJ2-2	ASSILTITTGELF
TRBV4-1	TRBJ1-1	ASSQPDMYGTEAF
TRBV30	TRBJ1-2	AWSAGNYGYT
TRBV6-1	TRBJ2-5	ASSEFVQGAETQY
TRBV6-5	TRBJ1-5	ASSRDPGGQPQH
TRBV4-2	TRBJ2-6	ASSLGRRSGANVLT
TRBV27	TRBJ2-3	ASRRGQGTDTQY